This note documents a single TCR beta chain sequence. This clonotype was seen a few times. Its antigen is not yet known. Per-base qualities were not stored, and no clone one base away is much larger. The germline V and J ends show losses of 3 bases and 3 bases respectively, and no gene match explains 9 bases of the junction. The CDR3 numbers 18 residues from cysteine through phenylalanine. Only CDR3 DNA remains: 54 bases, in frame from the first base. The germline V gene (reference sequence) sets CDR1 to MNHEY and CDR2 to SMNVEV. This record comes from a study of T cell repertoires in cytomegalovirus infection (dated by TCRdb to about 2019). As for the study more broadly: Donor HLA type was relevant to the analysis, because carriage of CMV infection together with the matching HLA type was indicated by public TCR beta signatures.

Beyond this particular receptor, the publication reports: In both this cohort and an independent approximately 350-donor cohort, the cumulative frequency of public TCR beta family members distinguished carriers of CMV infection plus the relevant HLA type. The ex vivo response was dominated by HLA-C-restricted CMV-specific TCR beta clonotypes, and the single most frequent clonotype in two of eight donors was supplied by these HLA-C-restricted clonotypes.

Sequencing relied on an Illumina HiSeq 1500. TCRdb handled the public reads itself, with Q25 trimming in fastp and clone calling in MiXCR, and kept productive beta chains. Rows with a matching CDR3 protein are joined into one entry that keeps the most common DNA and genes. A total of some 130,000 distinct CDR3 sequences appear in this sample, 20% to 30% of them only once. The top ten clones comprise 30% to 35% of the sample. The material sequenced was PBMCs, sequenced either directly or after in vitro stimulation (not recorded which). Here the chain combines TRBV27 and TRBJ2-1; 12 central nucleotides agree with TRBD2. The receptor's source is a human donor in good health (CMV status not recorded). Some clones in this sample may be carry-over from other donors' samples. The nucleotides read TGTGCCAGCAGTTTCGGGCTAGCGGGAGGGAGAATCTACAATGAGCAGTTCTTC. This translates into CASSFGLAGGRIYNEQFF.